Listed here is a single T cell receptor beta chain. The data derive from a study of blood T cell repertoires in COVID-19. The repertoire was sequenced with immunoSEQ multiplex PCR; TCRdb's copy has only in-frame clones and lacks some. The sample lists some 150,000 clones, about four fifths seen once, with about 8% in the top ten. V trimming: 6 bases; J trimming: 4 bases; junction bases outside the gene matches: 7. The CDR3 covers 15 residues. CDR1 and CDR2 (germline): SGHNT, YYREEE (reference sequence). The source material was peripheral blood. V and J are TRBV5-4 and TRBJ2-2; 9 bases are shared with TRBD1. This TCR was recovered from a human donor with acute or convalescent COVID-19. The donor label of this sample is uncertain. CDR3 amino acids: CASTEGQGSTGELFF. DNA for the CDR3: TGTGCCAGCACCGAGGGACAGGGCTCCACCGGGGAGCTGTTTTTT.